The clone carrying this T cell receptor beta chain was observed many times. The antigen remains unidentified. The sample belongs to a study of T cells in Graves' hyperthyroidism and ophthalmopathy. Overall study findings and caveats: Appearing also in blood were most of the thyroid clonotypes expanded above 0.001.

Exclusion of patients followed from uncontrolled infection, other autoimmune disease, pregnancy or lactation. On the basis of clinical symptoms, serum thyroxine and TRAb, thyroid ultrasound and orbital computed tomography, diagnoses were made. Fresh 10 ml peripheral blood yielded PBMCs. Amplification targeted TCR beta CDR3 regions from RNA transcripts. The HTBI primer set served for first-round RT-PCR of the TCR CDR3. MiXCR was run by TCRdb on the multiplex PCR reads, yielding one entry per CDR3 protein. The repertoire holds roughly 240,000 distinct CDR3 sequences, approximately 16% seen once, with around 26% in the top ten. The germline CDR1 and CDR2 sequences are MNHNS and SASEGT. Trimming stripped 5 bases from V and 0 bases from J, with 11 bases between. The CDR3 sequence is 15 residues long.

The V and J genes are TRBV6-1 and TRBJ1-5, with no clear D. Material for sequencing was blood. The receptor's source is a woman aged 18-29 years with Graves' ophthalmopathy. The CDR3 spells CASSPRWVSNQPQHF. Here the CDR3 DNA reads TGTGCCAGCAGTCCCCGTTGGGTTAGCAATCAGCCCCAGCATTTT.